These 10 T cell receptor beta chains were sequenced from one sample in a study of neurological immune-mediated disorders. MiXCR, run by TCRdb on the 5' RACE reads, gives a single entry per CDR3 protein. The table includes 27,000 or so distinct CDR3 sequences, roughly 15% detected once. What was sequenced was PBMCs. Receptor source: an older man in good health.

There are many counts of this clonotype. The chain is built from TRBV5-1 and TRBJ2-3; possibly TRBD2 for D (6 bases). This CDR3 has 17 residues. Germline assignment: CDR1 SGHRS and CDR2 YFSETQ. Trimming shortened V by 0 bases and J by 3 bases, and 17 bases separated the two germline ends. CDR3 protein: CASSLAISGDLTDTQYF. The DNA for the CDR3 is TGCGCCAGCAGCTTGGCCATATCGGGGGACTTAACAGATACGCAGTATTTT.

The sample holds many counts of this clonotype. V is TRBV24-1 and J is TRBJ1-5, with 8 positions matching TRBD1. Germline CDR1 KGHDR, CDR2 SFDVKD. The CDR3 totals 15 residues. V lost 4 bases, J lost 3 bases, and 4 bases stayed unmatched. The CDR3: CATSERDRHNQPQHF. CDR3 coding DNA: TGTGCCACCAGTGAGAGGGACAGGCACAATCAGCCCCAGCATTTT.

This clonotype was picked up many times. The V and J genes are TRBV9 and TRBJ1-5; the match to TRBD1 covers 9 bases. The CDR3 length is 14 residues. Germline assignment: CDR1 SGDLS and CDR2 YYNGEE. The junction had 3 bases not matched to a gene; V was cut back by 4 bases and J by 4 bases. The CDR3 region has the DNA TGTGCCAGCAGCCCCGACAGGGGGAATCAGCCCCAGCATTTT. It specifies CASSPDRGNQPQHF.

This rearrangement joins TRBV10-2 to TRBJ1-2; maybe TRBD1 (5 bases). The germline V gene has CDR1 WSHSY and CDR2 SAAADI. Trimming took 0 bases from V and 1 from J, leaving 9 bases between them. The CDR3 runs 15 residues. This CDR3 reads CASSESSDSNYGYTF. In DNA form, the CDR3 reads TGCGCCAGCAGTGAGTCGAGCGACAGTAACTATGGCTACACCTTC.

This clonotype was found many times. The chain recombines TRBV6-1 with TRBJ2-7, with TRBD1 identical over 10 bases. CDR3 length equals 15 residues. Germline V gene lookup returns CDR1 MNHNS and CDR2 SASEGT. V lost 7 bases and J lost 2; bases outside the gene matches: 8. CDR3: CASTITGTGAYEQYF. In nucleotides, the CDR3 is TGTGCCAGCACCATAACCGGGACAGGGGCCTACGAGCAGTACTTC.

In this sample, this clonotype turned up many times. V usage is TRBV5-1 and J usage is TRBJ2-7; the D is unclear. Deletions cut 0 bases from V and 3 bases from J, with 10 bases between. This CDR3 has 14 residues. Per the germline V gene, CDR1 is SGHRS and CDR2 is YFSETQ. CDR3 amino acids: CASSLEPPRYEQYF. The CDR3 bases are TGCGCCAGCAGCTTGGAACCGCCCCGCTACGAGCAGTACTTC. Drawing the rest from reference TRBV5-1 and TRBJ2-7, the complete variable domain is KAGVTQTPRYLIKTRGQQVTLSCSPISGHRSVSWYQQTPGQGLQFLFEYFSETQRNKGNFPGRFSGRQFSNSRSEMNVSTLELGDSALYLCASSLEPPRYEQYFGPGTRLTVT.

This chain links TRBV5-1 with TRBJ2-5, with 10 nucleotides matching TRBD1. The germline gives CDR1 SGHRS, CDR2 YFSETQ. There are 14 residues in the CDR3. Trimming took 3 bases from V and 3 from J; bases not matched to a gene: 2. CDR3 DNA: TGCGCCAGCAGCTGGACAGGGGGGGAAGAGACCCAGTACTTC. Amino acids: CASSWTGGEETQYF.

At least ten counts were recorded for this clonotype. J is TRBJ2-7 and V is TRBV20-1; unclear D gene. In germline, CDR1 is DFQATT, CDR2 SNEGSKA (reference sequence). The CDR3 sequence is 13 residues long. V was pared by 1 base and J by 3 bases, with 10 bases between. Here the CDR3 reads CSARVPSNYEQYF. The CDR3, as DNA: TGCAGTGCTAGAGTGCCATCGAACTACGAGCAGTACTTC.

This clonotype was detected ten times or more. One end of the junction varies from germline; a read error may be responsible. The chain employs TRBV7-2 and TRBJ2-3; tentatively, D is TRBD1 (6 bases). Germline V gives CDR1 SGHTA, CDR2 FQGNSA. There are 14 residues in the CDR3. The CDR3 DNA reads TGTGCCAGCACCTTAACAGGGTCTCGGAATACGCAGTATTTT. Translating gives CASTLTGSRNTQYF.

Many counts were recorded for this clonotype. The chain joins TRBV20-1 to TRBJ2-7; 7 nucleotides align to TRBD2. From germline, CDR1 is DFQATT and CDR2 SNEGSKA (reference sequence). V lost 3 bases to trimming and J lost 6 bases; unmatched junction nucleotides: 5. The CDR3 extends over 12 amino acids. The CDR3 loop is CSARPGGSEQYF. In DNA form, the CDR3 reads TGCAGTGCTAGGCCGGGGGGTTCCGAGCAGTACTTC.